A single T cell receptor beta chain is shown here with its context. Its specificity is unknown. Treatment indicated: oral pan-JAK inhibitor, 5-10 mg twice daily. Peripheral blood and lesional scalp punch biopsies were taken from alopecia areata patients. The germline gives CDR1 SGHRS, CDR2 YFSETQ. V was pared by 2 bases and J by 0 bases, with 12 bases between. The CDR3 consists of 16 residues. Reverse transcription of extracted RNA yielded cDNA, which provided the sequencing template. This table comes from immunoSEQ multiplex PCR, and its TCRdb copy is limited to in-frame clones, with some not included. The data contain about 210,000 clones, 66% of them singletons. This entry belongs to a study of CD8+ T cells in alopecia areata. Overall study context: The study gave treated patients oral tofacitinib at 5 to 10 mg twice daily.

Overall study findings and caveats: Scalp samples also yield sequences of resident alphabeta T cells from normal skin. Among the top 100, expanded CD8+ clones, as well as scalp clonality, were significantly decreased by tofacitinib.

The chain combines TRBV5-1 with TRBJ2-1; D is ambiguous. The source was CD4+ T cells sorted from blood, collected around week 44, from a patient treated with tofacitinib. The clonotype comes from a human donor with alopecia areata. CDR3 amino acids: CASSLDRPSSYNEQFF. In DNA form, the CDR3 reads TGCGCCAGCAGCTTAGACCGGCCGAGCTCCTACAATGAGCAGTTCTTC.